Below are 4 T cell receptor beta chains sequenced from a single sample in a study of tumor-infiltrating lymphocytes in primary liver carcinoma. DNA and RNA were both co-extracted from approximately 20-30 mg of bulk tissue that had not been sorted. A primer matching the constant region was used to make TCR beta cDNA from 450 to 500 ng of total RNA. Amplification in three nested multiplex PCR rounds with slightly modified ARM-PCR gave rise to TCR beta libraries. In the first two PCR rounds, TRBV1-TRBV30 forward primers were paired with a C-beta reverse primer, and each round lasted around 10 cycles. One entry per CDR3 protein, called by TCRdb with MiXCR from the multiplex PCR reads. The sample carries more than 70,000 distinct CDR3 sequences, approximately 70% recorded once. The source material was tumor-adjacent normal liver tissue. These receptors were collected from a man between 40 and 49 years old with primary liver carcinoma and hepatitis B virus infection.

About this clonotype itself: A much larger clonotype is one base distant, so this may be a read error. Because it lacks the conserved phenylalanine or tryptophan at the end, this CDR3 is likely a read error. This chain uses TRBV11-1 with TRBJ2-1; 9 bases match TRBD2. The CDR3 is 13 amino acids. Trimming at V came to 5 bases and at J to 7 bases, leaving 3 bases not matched to a gene. Germline assignment: CDR1 SGHAT and CDR2 FQDESV (reference sequence). CDR3 residues: CASSAGGQNEQFS. The CDR3 DNA follows: TGTGCCAGCAGCGCGGGAGGGCAGAATGAGCAGTTCTCC.

This clonotype was seen ten or more times. V usage is TRBV10-2 and J usage is TRBJ2-7; TRBD2 aligns across 12 bases. Germline V gives CDR1 WSHSY, CDR2 SAAADI. The CDR3 runs 15 residues. Losses at the gene ends were 8 bases for V and 2 bases for J; bases not matched to a gene: 7. The CDR3 DNA sequence: TGCGCCAGCCAGCTAGCGGGAGGGATGCCCTACGAGCAGTACTTC. As protein: CASQLAGGMPYEQYF.

In regard to this clonotype: One junction end disagrees with the germline gene, perhaps due to a read error. The chain is built from TRBV28 and TRBJ1-1; D gene uncertain. The CDR3 spans 13 residues. Germline V gene data show CDR1 as MDHEN and CDR2 as SYDVKM. In nucleotides, the CDR3 is TGTGCCACCCTGAAGAGGGCAAACACTGAAGCCTTCTTT. It encodes CATLKRANTEAFF.

This clonotype was counted at least ten times. The CDR3 DNA is TGCGCCAGCAGTTTCGGCAGCAATGAGCAGTTCTTC. Translating it yields CASSFGSNEQFF. The V call is TRBV10-2, the J call TRBJ2-1; D is undetermined. Trimming stripped 5 bases from V and 6 bases from J, with 8 bases between. CDR3 length equals 12 residues. CDR1 and CDR2 (germline): WSHSY, SAAADI.